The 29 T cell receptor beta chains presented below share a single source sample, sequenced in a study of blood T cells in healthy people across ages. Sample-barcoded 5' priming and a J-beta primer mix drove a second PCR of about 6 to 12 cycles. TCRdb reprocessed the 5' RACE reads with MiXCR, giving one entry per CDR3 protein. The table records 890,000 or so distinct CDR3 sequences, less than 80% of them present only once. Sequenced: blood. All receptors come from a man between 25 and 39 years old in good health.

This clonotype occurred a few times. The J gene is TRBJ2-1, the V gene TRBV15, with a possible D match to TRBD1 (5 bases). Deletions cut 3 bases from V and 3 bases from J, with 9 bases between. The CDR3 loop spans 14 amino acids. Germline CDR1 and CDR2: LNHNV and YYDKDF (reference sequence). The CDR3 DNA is TGTGCCACCAGCAGCTCAGGGTTCTACAATGAGCAGTTCTTC. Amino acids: CATSSSGFYNEQFF.

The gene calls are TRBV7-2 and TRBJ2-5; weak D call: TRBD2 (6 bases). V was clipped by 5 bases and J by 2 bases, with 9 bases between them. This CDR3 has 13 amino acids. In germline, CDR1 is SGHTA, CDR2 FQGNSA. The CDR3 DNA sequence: TGTGCCAGCAGCCGGGACTGGCAAGAGACCCAGTACTTC. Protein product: CASSRDWQETQYF.

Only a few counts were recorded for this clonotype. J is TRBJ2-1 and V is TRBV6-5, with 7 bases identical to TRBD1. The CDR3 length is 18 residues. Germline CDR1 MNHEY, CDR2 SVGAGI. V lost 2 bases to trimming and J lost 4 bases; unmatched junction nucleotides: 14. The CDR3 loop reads CASSYGSSGAGGYNEQFF. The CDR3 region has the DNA TGTGCCAGCAGTTACGGGTCAAGTGGGGCAGGGGGTTACAATGAGCAGTTCTTC.

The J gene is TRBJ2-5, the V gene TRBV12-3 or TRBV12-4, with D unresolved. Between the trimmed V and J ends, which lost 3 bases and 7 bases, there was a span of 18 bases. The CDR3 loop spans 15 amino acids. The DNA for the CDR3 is TGTGCCAGCAGTTTTGGCCAGACCCCACGATGGACCCAGTACTTC. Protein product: CASSFGQTPRWTQYF.

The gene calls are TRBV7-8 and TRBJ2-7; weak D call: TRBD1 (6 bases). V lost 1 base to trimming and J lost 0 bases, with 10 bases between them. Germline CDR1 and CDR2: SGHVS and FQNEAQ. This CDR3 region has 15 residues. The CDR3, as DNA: TGTGCCAGCAGCTTAGACGACAGGAGCTCCTACGAGCAGTACTTC. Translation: CASSLDDRSSYEQYF.

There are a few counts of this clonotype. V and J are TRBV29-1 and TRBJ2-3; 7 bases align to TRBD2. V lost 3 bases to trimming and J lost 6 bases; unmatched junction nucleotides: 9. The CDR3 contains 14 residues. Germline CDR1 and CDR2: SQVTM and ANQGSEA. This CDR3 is CSVEGQAGSDTQYF. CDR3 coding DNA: TGCAGCGTTGAGGGTCAAGCGGGAAGCGATACGCAGTATTTT.

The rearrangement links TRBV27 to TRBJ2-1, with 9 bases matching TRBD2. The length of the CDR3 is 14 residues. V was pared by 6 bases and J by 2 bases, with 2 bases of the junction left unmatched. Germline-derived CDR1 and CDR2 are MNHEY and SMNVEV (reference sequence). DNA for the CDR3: TGTGCCAGCAGACAGCGGGGGGCCTACAATGAGCAGTTCTTC. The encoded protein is CASRQRGAYNEQFF.

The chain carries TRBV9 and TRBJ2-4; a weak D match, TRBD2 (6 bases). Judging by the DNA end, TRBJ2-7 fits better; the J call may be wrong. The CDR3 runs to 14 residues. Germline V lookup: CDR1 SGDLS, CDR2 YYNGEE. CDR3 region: CASSVQGGFGEQYF. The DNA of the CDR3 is TGTGCCAGCAGCGTCCAAGGAGGGTTTGGCGAGCAGTACTTC.

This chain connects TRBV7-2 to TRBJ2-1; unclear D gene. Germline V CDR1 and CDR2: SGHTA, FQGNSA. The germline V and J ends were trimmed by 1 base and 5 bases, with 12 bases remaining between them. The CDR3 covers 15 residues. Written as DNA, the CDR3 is TGTGCCAGCAGCTTAGGAAATGCTAGGAACAATGAGCAGTTCTTC. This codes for CASSLGNARNNEQFF.

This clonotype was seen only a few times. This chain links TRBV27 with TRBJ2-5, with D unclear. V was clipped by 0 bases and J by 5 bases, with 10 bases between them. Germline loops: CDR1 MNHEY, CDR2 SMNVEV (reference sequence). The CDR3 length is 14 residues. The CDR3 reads CASSLSRIGETQYF. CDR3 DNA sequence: TGTGCCAGCAGTTTATCCCGGATCGGTGAGACCCAGTACTTC.

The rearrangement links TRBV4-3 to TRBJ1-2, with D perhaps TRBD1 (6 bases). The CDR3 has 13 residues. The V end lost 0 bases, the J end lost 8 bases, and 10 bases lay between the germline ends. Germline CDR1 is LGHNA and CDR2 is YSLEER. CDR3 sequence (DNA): TGCGCCAGCAGCCAAGACCGCAGGGGCGGCTACACCTTC. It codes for CASSQDRRGGYTF.

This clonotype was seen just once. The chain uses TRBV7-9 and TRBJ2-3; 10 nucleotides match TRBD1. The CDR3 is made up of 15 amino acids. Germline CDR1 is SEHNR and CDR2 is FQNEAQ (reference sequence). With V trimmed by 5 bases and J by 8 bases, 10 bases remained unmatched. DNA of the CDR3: TGTGCCAGCAGCCCCGGGACAGGGGCGGCGGGTACGCAGTATTTT. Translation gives CASSPGTGAAGTQYF.

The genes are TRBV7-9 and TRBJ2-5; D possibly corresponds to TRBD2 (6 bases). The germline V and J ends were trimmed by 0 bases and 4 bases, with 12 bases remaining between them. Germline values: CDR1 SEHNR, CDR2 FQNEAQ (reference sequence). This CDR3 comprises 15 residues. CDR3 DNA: TGTGCCAGCAGCTTAGCGGCGGGGTTAAGAGAGACCCAGTACTTC. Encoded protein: CASSLAAGLRETQYF.

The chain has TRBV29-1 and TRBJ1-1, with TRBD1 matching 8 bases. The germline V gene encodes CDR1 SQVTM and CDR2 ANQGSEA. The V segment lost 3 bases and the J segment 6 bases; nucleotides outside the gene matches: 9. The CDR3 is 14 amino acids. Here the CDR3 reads CSVDYGQGGAEAFF. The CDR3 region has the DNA TGCAGCGTTGACTACGGACAGGGCGGGGCTGAAGCTTTCTTT. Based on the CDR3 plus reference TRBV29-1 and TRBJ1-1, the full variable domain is SAVISQKPSRDICQRGTSLTIQCQVDSQVTMMFWYRQQPGQSLTLIATANQGSEATYESGFVIDKFPISRPNLTFSTLTVSNMSPEDSSIYLCSVDYGQGGAEAFFGQGTRLTVV.

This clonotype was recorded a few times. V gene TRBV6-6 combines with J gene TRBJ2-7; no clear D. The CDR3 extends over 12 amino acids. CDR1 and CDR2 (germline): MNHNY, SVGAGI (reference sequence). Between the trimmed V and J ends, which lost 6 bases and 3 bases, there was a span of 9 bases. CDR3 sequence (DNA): TGTGCCAGCAGCCAGGTCAACTACGAGCAGTACTTC. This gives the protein CASSQVNYEQYF.

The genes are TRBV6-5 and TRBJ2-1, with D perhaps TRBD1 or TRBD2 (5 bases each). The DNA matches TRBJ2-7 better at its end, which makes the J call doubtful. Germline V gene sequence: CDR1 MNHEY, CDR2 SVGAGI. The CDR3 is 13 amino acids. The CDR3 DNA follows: TGTGCCAGCAGGGGGGACCGGATTTACGAGCAGTACTTC. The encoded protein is CASRGDRIYEQYF.

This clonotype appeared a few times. The CDR3 DNA sequence: TGCAGTGCTGTTACAGGGGCATCCTACGAGCAGTACTTC. This gives the protein CSAVTGASYEQYF. The chain couples TRBV20-1 to TRBJ2-7; 7 bases line up with TRBD1. This CDR3 region has 13 residues. The junction had 5 bases not matched to a gene; V was cut back by 5 bases and J by 1 base. Germline CDR1 DFQATT, CDR2 SNEGSKA (reference sequence).

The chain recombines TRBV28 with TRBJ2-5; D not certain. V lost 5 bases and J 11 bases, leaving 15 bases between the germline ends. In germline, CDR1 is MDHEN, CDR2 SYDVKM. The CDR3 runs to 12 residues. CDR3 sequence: CASSRFGQEQYF. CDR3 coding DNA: TGTGCCAGCAGTCGGTTTGGGCAAGAGCAGTACTTC.

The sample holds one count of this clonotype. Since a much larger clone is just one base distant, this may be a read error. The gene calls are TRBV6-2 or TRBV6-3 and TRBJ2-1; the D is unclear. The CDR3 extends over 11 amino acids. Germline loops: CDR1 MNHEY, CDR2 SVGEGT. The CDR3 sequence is CASSYSNGQFF. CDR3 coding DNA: TGTGCCAGCAGTTACTCCAATGGGCAGTTCTTC.

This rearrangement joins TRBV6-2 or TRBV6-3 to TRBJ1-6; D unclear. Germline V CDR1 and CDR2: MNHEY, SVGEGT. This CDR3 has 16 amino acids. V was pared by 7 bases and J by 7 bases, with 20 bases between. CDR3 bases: TGTGCCAGCACAGACGCCGGGTTTTTCAAAAATTCACCCCTCCACTTT. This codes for CASTDAGFFKNSPLHF.

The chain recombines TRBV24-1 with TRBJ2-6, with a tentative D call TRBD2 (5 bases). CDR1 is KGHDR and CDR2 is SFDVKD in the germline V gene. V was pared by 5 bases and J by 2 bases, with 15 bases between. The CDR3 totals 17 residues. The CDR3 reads CATSGNPGETGANVLTF. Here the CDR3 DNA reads TGTGCCACCAGTGGGAACCCCGGGGAGACTGGGGCCAACGTCCTGACTTTC.

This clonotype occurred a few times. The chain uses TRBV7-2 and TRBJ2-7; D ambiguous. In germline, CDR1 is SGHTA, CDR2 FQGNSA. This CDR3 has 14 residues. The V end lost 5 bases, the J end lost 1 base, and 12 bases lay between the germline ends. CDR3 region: CASSPTSPSYEQYF. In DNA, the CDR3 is TGTGCCAGCAGCCCAACCAGTCCGTCCTACGAGCAGTACTTC.

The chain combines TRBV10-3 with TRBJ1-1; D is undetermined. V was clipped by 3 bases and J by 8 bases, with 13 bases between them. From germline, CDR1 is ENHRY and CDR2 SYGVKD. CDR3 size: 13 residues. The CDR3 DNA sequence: TGTGCCATCAGTGAATCGGTTAGGGCAGAAGCTTTCTTT. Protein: CAISESVRAEAFF.

CDR3 loop: CAWGLAGETQYF. CDR3 sequence (DNA): TGTGCCTGGGGACTAGCGGGTGAGACCCAGTACTTC. The gene calls are TRBV30 and TRBJ2-5, with 11 bases lining up with TRBD2. This CDR3 is built from 12 residues. CDR1 is GTSNPN, CDR2 SVGIG, per germline (reference sequence). J was trimmed by 5 bases and V by 5 bases; bases with no gene match: 1. The entire variable domain, with the rest obtained from reference TRBV30 and TRBJ2-5, is as follows: SQTIHQWPATLVQPVGSPLSLECTVEGTSNPNLYWYRQAAGRGLQLLFYSVGIGQISSEVPQNLSASRPQDRQFILSSKKLLLSDSGFYLCAWGLAGETQYFGPGTRLLVL.

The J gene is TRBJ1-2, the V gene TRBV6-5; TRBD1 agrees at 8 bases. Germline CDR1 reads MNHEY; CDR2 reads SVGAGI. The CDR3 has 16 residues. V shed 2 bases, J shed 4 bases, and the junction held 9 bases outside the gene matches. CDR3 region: CASSYTGQGIGYGYTF. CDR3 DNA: TGTGCCAGCAGTTACACAGGACAGGGCATCGGCTATGGCTACACCTTC.

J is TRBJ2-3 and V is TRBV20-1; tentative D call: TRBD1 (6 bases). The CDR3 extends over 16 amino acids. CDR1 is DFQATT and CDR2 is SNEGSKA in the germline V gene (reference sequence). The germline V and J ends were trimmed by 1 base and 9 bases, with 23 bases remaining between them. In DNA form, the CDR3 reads TGCAGTGCTAGAGCCAAGTGGACAGTCACTCACGGCACGCAGTATTTT. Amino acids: CSARAKWTVTHGTQYF.

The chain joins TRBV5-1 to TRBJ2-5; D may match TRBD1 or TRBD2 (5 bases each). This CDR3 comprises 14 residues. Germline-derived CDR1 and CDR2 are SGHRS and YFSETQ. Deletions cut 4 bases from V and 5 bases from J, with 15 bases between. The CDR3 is CASSARDPWETQYF. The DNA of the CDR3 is TGCGCCAGCAGCGCCCGGGACCCCTGGGAGACCCAGTACTTC. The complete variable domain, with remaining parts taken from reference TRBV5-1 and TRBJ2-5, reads KAGVTQTPRYLIKTRGQQVTLSCSPISGHRSVSWYQQTPGQGLQFLFEYFSETQRNKGNFPGRFSGRQFSNSRSEMNVSTLELGDSALYLCASSARDPWETQYFGPGTRLLVL.

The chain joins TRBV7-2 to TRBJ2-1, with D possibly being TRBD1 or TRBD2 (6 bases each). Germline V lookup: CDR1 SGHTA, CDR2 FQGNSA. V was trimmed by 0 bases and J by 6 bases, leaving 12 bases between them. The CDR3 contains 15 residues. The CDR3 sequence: CASSLAGGLFNEQFF. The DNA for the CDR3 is TGTGCCAGCAGCTTAGCGGGGGGCCTCTTCAATGAGCAGTTCTTC.

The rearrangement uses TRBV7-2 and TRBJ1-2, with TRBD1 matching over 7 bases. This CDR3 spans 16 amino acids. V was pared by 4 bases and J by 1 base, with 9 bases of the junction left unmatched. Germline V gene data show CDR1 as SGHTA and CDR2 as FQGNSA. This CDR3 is CASSSTSGGNNYGYTF. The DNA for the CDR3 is TGTGCCAGCAGCTCCACGTCAGGGGGAAATAACTATGGCTACACCTTC.